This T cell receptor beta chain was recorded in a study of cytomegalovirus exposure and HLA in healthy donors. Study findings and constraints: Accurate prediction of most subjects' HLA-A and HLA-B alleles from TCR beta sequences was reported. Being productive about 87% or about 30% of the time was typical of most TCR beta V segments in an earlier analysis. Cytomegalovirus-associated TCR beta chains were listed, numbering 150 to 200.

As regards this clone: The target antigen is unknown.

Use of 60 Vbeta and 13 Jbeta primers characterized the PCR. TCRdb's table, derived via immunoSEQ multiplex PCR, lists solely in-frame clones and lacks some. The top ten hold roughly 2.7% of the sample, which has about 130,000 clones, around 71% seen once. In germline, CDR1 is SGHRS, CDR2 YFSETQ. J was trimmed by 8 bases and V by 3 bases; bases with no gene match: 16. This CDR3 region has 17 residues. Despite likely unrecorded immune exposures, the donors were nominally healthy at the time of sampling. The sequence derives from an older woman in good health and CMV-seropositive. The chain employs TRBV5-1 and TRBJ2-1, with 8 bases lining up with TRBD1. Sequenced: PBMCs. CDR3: CASSYGGRQGATDEQFF. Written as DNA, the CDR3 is TGCGCCAGCAGCTATGGTGGTCGGCAGGGGGCAACGGATGAGCAGTTCTTC. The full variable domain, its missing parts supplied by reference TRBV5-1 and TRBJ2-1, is KAGVTQTPRYLIKTRGQQVTLSCSPISGHRSVSWYQQTPGQGLQFLFEYFSETQRNKGNFPGRFSGRQFSNSRSEMNVSTLELGDSALYLCASSYGGRQGATDEQFFGPGTRLTVL.